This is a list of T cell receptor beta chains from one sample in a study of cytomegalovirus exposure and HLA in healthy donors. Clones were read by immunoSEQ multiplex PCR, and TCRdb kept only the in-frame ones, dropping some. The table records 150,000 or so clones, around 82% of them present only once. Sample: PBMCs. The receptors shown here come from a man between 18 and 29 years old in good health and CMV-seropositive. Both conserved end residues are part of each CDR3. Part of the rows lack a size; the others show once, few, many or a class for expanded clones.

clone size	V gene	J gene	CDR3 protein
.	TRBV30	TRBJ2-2	CAWSLIRTGELFF
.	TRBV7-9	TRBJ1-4	CASSNAGPSDEKLFF
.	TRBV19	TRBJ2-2	CASTNAPGQGGTGELFF
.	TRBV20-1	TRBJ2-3	CSARPTDTQYF
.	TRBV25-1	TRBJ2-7	CASSEYFAGDGYEQYF
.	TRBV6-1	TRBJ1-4	CASSERTGGGKLFF
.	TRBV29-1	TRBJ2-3	CSVERAGLTDTQYF
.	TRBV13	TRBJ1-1	CASSLPSQGILGAFF
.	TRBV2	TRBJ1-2	CASSEALPGWGYTF
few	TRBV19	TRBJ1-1	CASSSGDRGTEAFF
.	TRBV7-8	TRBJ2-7	CASGILPRAYEQYF
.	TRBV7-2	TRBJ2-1	CASRKRVTSDWNEQFF
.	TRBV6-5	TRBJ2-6	CASSIDSSGANVLTF
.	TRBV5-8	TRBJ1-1	CASSLGTVSSTEAFF
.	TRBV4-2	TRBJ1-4	CASSPTGDRDEKLFF
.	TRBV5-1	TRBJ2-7	CASSLSVSYTGEQYF
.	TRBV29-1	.	CSVGAGGAYEQYF
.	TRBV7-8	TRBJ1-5	CASSLVDSNNQPQHF
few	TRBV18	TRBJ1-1	CASSPRQAGEYTEAFF
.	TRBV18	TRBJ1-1	CASSPPTGRTEAFF
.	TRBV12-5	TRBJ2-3	CASGPRLAGGTTLSTDTQYF
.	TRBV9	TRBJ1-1	CASSVLGGNTEAFF
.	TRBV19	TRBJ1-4	CASSIQQSSEKLFF
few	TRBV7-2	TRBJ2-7	CASSSGTSSHEQYF
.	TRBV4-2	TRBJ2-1	CASSQATSGSYNEQFF
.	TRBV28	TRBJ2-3	CASRPTLGLAGPTDTQYF
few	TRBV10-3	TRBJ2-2	CAISEPWLAGTPNTGELFF
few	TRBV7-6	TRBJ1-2	CASSSYRDRGYGYTF
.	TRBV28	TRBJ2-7	CASSKRGLSYEQYF
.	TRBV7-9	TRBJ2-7	CASSLAFRDYEQYF
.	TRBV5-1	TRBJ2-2	CASSSTWTLPNTGELFF
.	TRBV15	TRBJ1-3	CATSFSLGGAGNTIYF
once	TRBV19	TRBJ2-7	CASSMATSGSEEQYF
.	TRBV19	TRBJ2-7	CASSHSGGSYEQYF
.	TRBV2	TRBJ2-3	CASSEGRVDTQYF
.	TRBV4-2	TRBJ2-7	CASSQATRDEQYF
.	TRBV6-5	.	CASSYSGRGYEQYF
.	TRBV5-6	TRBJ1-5	CASSFYRREDDQPQHF
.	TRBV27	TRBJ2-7	CASSLRPVGLAGVPNVEQYF
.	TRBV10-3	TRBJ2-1	CATATGTDNEQFF
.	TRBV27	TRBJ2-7	CASSLVAGGYEQYF
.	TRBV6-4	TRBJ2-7	CASSERDRGLEPKTYEQYF
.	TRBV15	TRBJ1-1	CATSSRTVMNTEAFF
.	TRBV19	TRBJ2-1	CASGRSYNEQFF
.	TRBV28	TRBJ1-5	CASSPYSNQPQHF
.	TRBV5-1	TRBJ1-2	CASSFQTGTSGYTF
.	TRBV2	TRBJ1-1	CASSVEGVNTEAFF
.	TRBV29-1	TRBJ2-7	CSVETDTDYEQYF
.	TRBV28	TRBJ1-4	CASSRSYRATNEKLFF
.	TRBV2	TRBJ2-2	CASSLYLYTGELFF
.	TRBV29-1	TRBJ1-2	CSAEITGSYGYTF
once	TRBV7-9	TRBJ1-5	CASSADRGTYSNQPQHF